Listed here is a single TCR beta chain. The CDR3 spans 15 residues. V was pared by 5 bases and J by 8 bases, with 17 bases between. Germline CDR1 is KGHDR and CDR2 is SFDVKD. Assay: immunoSEQ multiplex PCR; the TCRdb copy retains only in-frame clones and omits some. Altogether around 130,000 clones are present, approximately 87% being singletons, with the ten largest covering 9.5% to 13%. This entry is derived from a study of control samples from healthy donors and cancer patients. This receptor was taken from a man aged 25-45 years in good health. The V gene is TRBV24-1, the J gene TRBJ1-4; TRBD1 is a possible D gene (5 bases). Sequenced material: blood. In DNA form, the CDR3 reads TGTGCCACCAGTGCCGGGAGGGGCCCCGAAGAAAAACTGTTTTTT. It encodes CATSAGRGPEEKLFF.